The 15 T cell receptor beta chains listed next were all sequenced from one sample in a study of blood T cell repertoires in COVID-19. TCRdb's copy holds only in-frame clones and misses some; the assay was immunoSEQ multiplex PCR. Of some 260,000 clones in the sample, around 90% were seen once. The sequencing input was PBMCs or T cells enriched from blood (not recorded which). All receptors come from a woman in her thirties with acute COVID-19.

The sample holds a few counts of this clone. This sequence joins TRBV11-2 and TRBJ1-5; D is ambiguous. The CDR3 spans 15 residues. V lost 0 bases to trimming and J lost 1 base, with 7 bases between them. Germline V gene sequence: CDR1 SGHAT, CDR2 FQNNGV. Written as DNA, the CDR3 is TGTGCCAGCAGCTTAGAGGGAGGGAGCAATCAGCCCCAGCATTTT. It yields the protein CASSLEGGSNQPQHF.

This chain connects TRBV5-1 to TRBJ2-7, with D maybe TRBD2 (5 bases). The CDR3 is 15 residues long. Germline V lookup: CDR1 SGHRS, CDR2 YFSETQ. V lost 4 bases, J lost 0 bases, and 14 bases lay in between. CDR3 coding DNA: TGCGCCAGCAGCCCCGTGGCGGGTAGCTCCTACGAGCAGTACTTC. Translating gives CASSPVAGSSYEQYF. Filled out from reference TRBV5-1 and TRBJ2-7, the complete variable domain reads KAGVTQTPRYLIKTRGQQVTLSCSPISGHRSVSWYQQTPGQGLQFLFEYFSETQRNKGNFPGRFSGRQFSNSRSEMNVSTLELGDSALYLCASSPVAGSSYEQYFGPGTRLTVT.

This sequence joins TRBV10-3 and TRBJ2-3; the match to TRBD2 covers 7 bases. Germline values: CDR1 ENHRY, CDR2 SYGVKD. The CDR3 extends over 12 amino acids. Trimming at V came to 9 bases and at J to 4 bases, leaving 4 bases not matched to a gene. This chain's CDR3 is CAINRGADTQYF. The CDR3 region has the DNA TGTGCCATTAACCGGGGGGCAGATACGCAGTATTTT.

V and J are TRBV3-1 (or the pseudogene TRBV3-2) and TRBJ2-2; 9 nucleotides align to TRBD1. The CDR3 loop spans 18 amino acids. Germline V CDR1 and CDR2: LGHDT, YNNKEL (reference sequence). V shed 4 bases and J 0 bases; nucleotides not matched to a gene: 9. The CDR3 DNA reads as TGTGCCAGCAGCCCTCCCGGGACAGGGTCGGCGAACACCGGGGAGCTGTTTTTT. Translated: CASSPPGTGSANTGELFF.

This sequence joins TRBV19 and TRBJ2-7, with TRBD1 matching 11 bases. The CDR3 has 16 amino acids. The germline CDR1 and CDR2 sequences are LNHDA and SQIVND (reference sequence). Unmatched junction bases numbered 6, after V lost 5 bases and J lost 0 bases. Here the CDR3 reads CASSSGQGASSYEQYF. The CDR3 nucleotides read TGTGCCAGTAGTTCAGGACAGGGGGCCAGCTCCTACGAGCAGTACTTC.

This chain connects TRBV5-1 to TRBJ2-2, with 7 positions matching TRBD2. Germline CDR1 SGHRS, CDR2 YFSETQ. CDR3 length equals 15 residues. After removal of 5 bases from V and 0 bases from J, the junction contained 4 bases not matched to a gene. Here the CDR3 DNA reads TGCGCCAGCAGAACTAGCGTTACGAACACCGGGGAGCTGTTTTTT. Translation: CASRTSVTNTGELFF.

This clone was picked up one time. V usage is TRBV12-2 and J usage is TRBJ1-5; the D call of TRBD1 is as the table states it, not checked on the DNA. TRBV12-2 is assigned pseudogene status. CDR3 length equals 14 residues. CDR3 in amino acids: CATQGENSNQPQHF. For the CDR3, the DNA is TGTGCAACTCAGGGGGAGAATAGCAATCAGCCCCAGCATTTT.

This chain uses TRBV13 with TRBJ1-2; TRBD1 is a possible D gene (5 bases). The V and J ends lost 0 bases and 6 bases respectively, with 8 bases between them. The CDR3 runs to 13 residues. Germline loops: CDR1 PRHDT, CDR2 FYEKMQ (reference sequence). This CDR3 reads CASSLGRANGYTF. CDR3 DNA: TGTGCCAGCAGCTTAGGCAGGGCCAATGGCTACACCTTC.

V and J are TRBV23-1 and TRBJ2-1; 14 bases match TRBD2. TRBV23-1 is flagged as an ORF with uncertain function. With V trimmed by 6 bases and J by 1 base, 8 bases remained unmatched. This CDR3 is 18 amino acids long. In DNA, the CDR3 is TGCGCCAGCAGGACCGGGACTAGCGGGAGTCAATCCTACAATGAGCAGTTCTTC. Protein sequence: CASRTGTSGSQSYNEQFF.

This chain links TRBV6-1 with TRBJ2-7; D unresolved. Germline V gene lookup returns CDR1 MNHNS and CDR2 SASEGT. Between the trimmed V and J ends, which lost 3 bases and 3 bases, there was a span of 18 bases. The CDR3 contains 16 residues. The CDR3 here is CASSDSLQALYYEQYF. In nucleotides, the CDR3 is TGTGCCAGCAGTGATTCCCTGCAGGCCCTCTACTACGAGCAGTACTTC.

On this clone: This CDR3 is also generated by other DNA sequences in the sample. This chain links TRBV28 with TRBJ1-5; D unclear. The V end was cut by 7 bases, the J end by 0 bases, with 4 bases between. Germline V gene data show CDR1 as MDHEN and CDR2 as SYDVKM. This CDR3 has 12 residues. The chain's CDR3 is CASTNSNQPQHF. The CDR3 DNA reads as TGTGCCAGCACTAATAGCAATCAGCCCCAGCATTTT.

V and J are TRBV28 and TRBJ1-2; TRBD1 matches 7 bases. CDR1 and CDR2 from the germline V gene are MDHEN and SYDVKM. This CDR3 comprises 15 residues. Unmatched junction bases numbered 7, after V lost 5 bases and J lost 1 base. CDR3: CASSPDRLLNYGYTF. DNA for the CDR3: TGTGCCAGCAGTCCGGACAGGTTACTTAACTATGGCTACACCTTC.

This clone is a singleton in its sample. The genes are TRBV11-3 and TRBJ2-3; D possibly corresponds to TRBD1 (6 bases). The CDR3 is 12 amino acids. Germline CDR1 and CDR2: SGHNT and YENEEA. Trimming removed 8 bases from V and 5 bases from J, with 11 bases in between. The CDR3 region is CASAARGDTQYF. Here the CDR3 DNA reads TGTGCCAGCGCCGCCAGGGGAGATACGCAGTATTTT.

CDR3 amino acids: CASVQGDYEQFF. CDR3 nucleotides: TGTGCCAGCGTACAGGGGGACTATGAGCAGTTCTTC. The chain couples TRBV2 to TRBJ2-1, with 8 bases matching TRBD1. This CDR3 is built from 12 residues. V lost 8 bases and J lost 8; bases outside the gene matches: 5. From germline, CDR1 is SNHLY and CDR2 FYNNEI. The full variable domain, rest sourced from reference TRBV2 and TRBJ2-1, is EPEVTQTPSHQVTQMGQEVILRCVPISNHLYFYWYRQILGQKVEFLVSFYNNEISEKSEIFDDQFSVERPDGSNFTLKIRSTKLEDSAMYFCASVQGDYEQFFGPGTRLTVL.

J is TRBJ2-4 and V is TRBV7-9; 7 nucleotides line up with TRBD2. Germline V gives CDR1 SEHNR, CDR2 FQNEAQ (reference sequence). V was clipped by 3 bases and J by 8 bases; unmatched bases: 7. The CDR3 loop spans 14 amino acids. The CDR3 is CASSFSAGVDIQYF. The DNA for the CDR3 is TGTGCCAGCAGCTTTAGTGCGGGGGTGGACATTCAGTACTTC.